Listed here are 28 T cell receptor beta chains from one sample, sequenced in a study of T cell changes during pregnancy in multiple sclerosis. Assay used: immunoSEQ multiplex PCR; TCRdb lists only in-frame clones, some missing. The data show 65,000 to 80,000 clones, with approximately 90% seen just once and around 1.6% held by the top ten. The sample was peripheral blood, taken in the third trimester of pregnancy. The receptors originated from a female donor with multiple sclerosis, enrolled in a pregnancy study.

V usage is TRBV28 and J usage is TRBJ1-1; 8 bases align to TRBD1. V was clipped by 4 bases and J by 6 bases; unmatched bases: 7. Germline V gene lookup returns CDR1 MDHEN and CDR2 SYDVKM. This CDR3 spans 14 amino acids. This CDR3 reads CASSSGQGTAEAFF. In DNA form, the CDR3 reads TGTGCCAGCAGTTCAGGACAGGGCACGGCTGAAGCTTTCTTT.

The V and J genes are TRBV2 and TRBJ1-1; D gene unclear. The CDR3 totals 12 residues. The V gene lost 3 bases and the J gene lost 7 bases, with 9 bases spanning the gap. CDR1 and CDR2 (germline): SNHLY, FYNNEI. The CDR3 DNA is TGTGCCAGCAGTGACAGGCCGATTGAAGCTTTCTTT. As protein: CASSDRPIEAFF.

The chain carries TRBV2 and TRBJ2-7; TRBD2 matches at 8 bases. CDR1 and CDR2 from the germline V gene are SNHLY and FYNNEI. After removal of 8 bases from V and 7 bases from J, the junction contained 7 bases not matched to a gene. This CDR3 contains 12 residues. Written as DNA, the CDR3 is TGTGCCAGCGGCGGCGGGGGGTGGGAGCAGTACTTC. It encodes CASGGGGWEQYF.

The V and J genes are TRBV19 and TRBJ1-1, with 8 nucleotides matching TRBD1. There are 15 residues in the CDR3. Trimming at V came to 7 bases and at J to 8 bases, leaving 15 bases not matched to a gene. The V gene's germline CDR1 is LNHDA and CDR2 SQIVND (reference sequence). CDR3 amino acids: CASKTGETGETEAFF. In nucleotides, the CDR3 is TGTGCCAGTAAAACGGGGGAGACAGGGGAGACAGAAGCTTTCTTT.

This clone has just a few counts. V usage is TRBV7-2 and J usage is TRBJ1-5; D is perhaps TRBD1 (5 bases). This CDR3 is built from 16 residues. V lost 3 bases and J lost 3, with 15 bases in between. The germline gives CDR1 SGHTA, CDR2 FQGNSA. The CDR3 DNA is TGTGCCAGCAGCTTTGGGACCGGGAGGCTCAATCAGCCCCAGCATTTT. Translated: CASSFGTGRLNQPQHF.

This chain uses TRBV6-5 with TRBJ2-2; perhaps TRBD2 as D (5 bases). Germline assignment: CDR1 MNHEY and CDR2 SVGAGI. The V end lost 2 bases, the J end lost 5 bases, and 12 bases lay between the germline ends. The CDR3 is 15 amino acids. The CDR3 sequence is CASSYTEEGTGELFF. CDR3 sequence (DNA): TGTGCCAGCAGTTACACGGAGGAAGGGACCGGGGAGCTGTTTTTT.

The chain recombines TRBV6-1 with TRBJ1-2; D uncertain. CDR1 and CDR2 (germline): MNHNS, SASEGT. The germline V and J ends were trimmed by 8 bases and 4 bases, with 5 bases remaining between them. This CDR3 has 10 amino acids. CDR3 in amino acids: CASELYGYTF. CDR3 coding DNA: TGTGCCAGCGAGCTCTATGGCTACACCTTC.

V and J are TRBV30 and TRBJ1-1; 8 nucleotides align to TRBD1. Germline V gene data show CDR1 as GTSNPN and CDR2 as SVGIG (reference sequence). The CDR3 consists of 17 residues. J lost 1 base, V lost 5 bases, and 15 bases had no gene match. CDR3 DNA: TGTGCCTGGGGGGACAGGTTCCTGGGGTTCAAGAACACTGAAGCTTTCTTT. It translates to CAWGDRFLGFKNTEAFF. The complete variable domain, with remaining parts taken from reference TRBV30 and TRBJ1-1, reads SQTIHQWPATLVQPVGSPLSLECTVEGTSNPNLYWYRQAAGRGLQLLFYSVGIGQISSEVPQNLSASRPQDRQFILSSKKLLLSDSGFYLCAWGDRFLGFKNTEAFFGQGTRLTVV.

This chain joins TRBV27 and TRBJ2-2, with 11 positions matching TRBD2. The CDR3 is 16 residues long. Germline lookup yields CDR1 MNHEY and CDR2 SMNVEV (reference sequence). The J segment lost 1 base and the V segment lost 5 bases, leaving 3 bases of the junction unmatched. The CDR3 coding sequence is TGTGCCAGCAGTCTAGCGGGAGGCCTGAACACCGGGGAGCTGTTTTTT. This encodes CASSLAGGLNTGELFF.

The chain is built from TRBV27 and TRBJ2-7, with TRBD1 matching 8 bases. V lost 3 bases to trimming and J lost 4 bases; unmatched junction nucleotides: 2. CDR1 is MNHEY, CDR2 SMNVEV, per germline (reference sequence). The CDR3 loop spans 13 amino acids. CDR3 loop: CASSLTGEYEQYF. The CDR3 DNA reads as TGTGCCAGCAGTTTGACAGGGGAATACGAGCAGTACTTC.

The table lists this clone with a count of one. The CDR3 loop is CAISEGTESKRSSYNEQFF. Written as DNA, the CDR3 is TGTGCCATCAGTGAGGGCACCGAAAGTAAGAGGAGCTCCTACAATGAGCAGTTCTTC. The chain uses TRBV10-3 and TRBJ2-1; no definite D call. This CDR3 has 19 residues. CDR1 and CDR2 (germline): ENHRY, SYGVKD. V was shortened by 2 bases and J by 0 bases, with 20 bases between the two germline ends.

The chain couples TRBV14 to TRBJ2-7, with 11 bases identical to TRBD2. The germline CDR1 and CDR2 sequences are SGHDN and FVKESK. CDR3 size: 16 residues. The trim removed 5 bases at V and 3 bases at J, leaving 9 bases unmatched. The CDR3 region has the DNA TGTGCCAGCAGCGAACTAGCGGGAGCCAGTGTCTACGAGCAGTACTTC. Protein sequence: CASSELAGASVYEQYF. The variable domain in full, with the rest retrieved from reference TRBV14 and TRBJ2-7, is EAGVTQFPSHSVIEKGQTVTLRCDPISGHDNLYWYRRVMGKEIKFLLHFVKESKQDESGMPNNRFLAERTGGTYSTLKVQPAELEDSGVYFCASSELAGASVYEQYFGPGTRLTVT.

The J gene is TRBJ1-2, the V gene TRBV19; D is uncertain. Per the germline V gene, CDR1 is LNHDA and CDR2 is SQIVND (reference sequence). The CDR3 runs to 16 residues. Trimming took off 3 bases at V and 3 bases at J, with 17 bases between the two ends. The chain's CDR3 is CASSILPGDVDYGYTF. CDR3 sequence (DNA): TGTGCCAGTAGTATCCTTCCAGGTGACGTTGACTATGGCTACACCTTC.

The CDR3 DNA follows: TGTGCCAGCAGCAGGGCCTCCGGCAATGAGCAGTTCTTC. Protein sequence: CASSRASGNEQFF. The rearrangement joins TRBV2 to TRBJ2-1; maybe TRBD1 (5 bases). Germline-derived CDR1 and CDR2 are SNHLY and FYNNEI. The CDR3 totals 13 residues. Trimming pared 6 bases from V and 6 bases from J, leaving 12 bases between.

This clone was seen only once. This chain uses TRBV5-5 with TRBJ1-3; 7 bases align to TRBD1. V shed 4 bases and J 0 bases; nucleotides not matched to a gene: 10. Germline CDR1 SGHKS, CDR2 YYEKEE (reference sequence). This CDR3 region has 17 residues. CDR3 nucleotides: TGTGCCAGCAGCCCACTTACAGGGGAAAGCTCTGGAAACACCATATATTTT. Amino acids: CASSPLTGESSGNTIYF.

In DNA, the CDR3 is TGTGCCAGCAGATTAGACAGCTCTGGAAACACCATATATTTT. Translated, it gives CASRLDSSGNTIYF. The chain uses TRBV2 and TRBJ1-3; the D gene is possibly TRBD1 (5 bases). V was pared by 6 bases and J by 0 bases, with 9 bases between. Germline loops: CDR1 SNHLY, CDR2 FYNNEI. The CDR3 is 14 residues long.

The rearrangement joins TRBV19 to TRBJ2-3; 11 nucleotides agree with TRBD2. Germline trimming cut 6 bases from V and 0 bases from J; bases unmatched to any gene: 8. Germline assignment: CDR1 LNHDA and CDR2 SQIVND (reference sequence). There are 17 residues in the CDR3. This CDR3 is CASSLPGLAVSTDTQYF. CDR3 bases: TGTGCCAGTAGCCTTCCGGGACTAGCGGTGAGCACAGATACGCAGTATTTT. Supplemented by reference TRBV19 and TRBJ2-3, the full variable domain reads DGGITQSPKYLFRKEGQNVTLSCEQNLNHDAMYWYRQDPGQGLRLIYYSQIVNDFQKGDIAEGYSVSREKKESFPLTVTSAQKNPTAFYLCASSLPGLAVSTDTQYFGPGTRLTVL.

This clone was seen just once. The chain has TRBV5-8 and TRBJ1-4; no clear D. The CDR3 has 14 amino acids. V shed 0 bases and J shed 5 bases, with 8 bases lying between them. Germline values: CDR1 SGHTS, CDR2 YDEGEE. The CDR3 coding sequence is TGTGCCAGCAGCTTGGGCGCCAGGAATGAAAAACTGTTTTTT. Translation: CASSLGARNEKLFF.

The CDR3 sequence: CASSQDQGVQPQHF. CDR3 in DNA: TGCGCCAGCAGCCAAGACCAGGGGGTTCAGCCCCAGCATTTT. The chain couples TRBV4-3 to TRBJ1-5; 7 bases fit TRBD1. Germline V gives CDR1 LGHNA, CDR2 YSLEER. V shed 0 bases, J shed 6 bases, and the junction held 2 bases outside the gene matches. This CDR3 has 14 amino acids.

V and J are TRBV7-8 and TRBJ2-1, with D maybe TRBD2 (6 bases). Germline CDR1 SGHVS, CDR2 FQNEAQ. This CDR3 contains 16 residues. Trimming shortened V by 0 bases and J by 5 bases, and 14 bases separated the two germline ends. CDR3: CASSLAHREFNNEQFF. Written as DNA, the CDR3 is TGTGCCAGCAGCTTAGCTCATCGGGAGTTCAACAATGAGCAGTTCTTC. The full variable domain, with the rest looked up from reference TRBV7-8 and TRBJ2-1, is GAGVSQSPRYKVAKRGQDVALRCDPISGHVSLFWYQQALGQGPEFLTYFQNEAQLDKSGLPSDRFFAERPEGSVSTLKIQRTQQEDSAVYLCASSLAHREFNNEQFFGPGTRLTVL.

This chain links TRBV15 with TRBJ1-1; no definite D call. This CDR3 spans 15 amino acids. V shed 2 bases and J shed 4 bases, with 14 bases lying between them. The germline V gene has CDR1 LNHNV and CDR2 YYDKDF (reference sequence). The CDR3, as DNA: TGTGCCACCAGCAGATCCACGTATGAGAGCACTGAAGCTTTCTTT. Its translation is CATSRSTYESTEAFF.

V gene TRBV6-5 combines with J gene TRBJ2-7; D might be TRBD2 (6 bases). The length of the CDR3 is 14 residues. CDR1 is MNHEY and CDR2 is SVGAGI in the germline V gene. V was shortened by 6 bases and J by 4 bases, with 16 bases between the two germline ends. This CDR3 is CASRNEERGYEQYF. The CDR3 nucleotides read TGTGCCAGCAGAAACGAAGAACGGGGGTACGAGCAGTACTTC.

The chain joins TRBV7-2 to TRBJ1-1; D is possibly TRBD1 (5 bases). Germline CDR1 is SGHTA and CDR2 is FQGNSA. This CDR3 is 14 amino acids long. Trimming left V 2 bases short and J 4 bases short, with 11 bases between. The CDR3 nucleotides read TGTGCCAGCAGCTTATGGGGCGGTACCACTGAAGCTTTCTTT. It specifies CASSLWGGTTEAFF.

The gene calls are TRBV7-8 and TRBJ2-2; 8 bases are shared with TRBD1. This CDR3 is built from 15 residues. The V segment lost 1 base and the J segment 5 bases; nucleotides outside the gene matches: 3. Germline CDR1 SGHVS, CDR2 FQNEAQ. The CDR3 bases are TGTGCCAGCAGCTTAGACAGGGGGATTACCGGGGAGCTGTTTTTT. It yields the protein CASSLDRGITGELFF.

The chain has TRBV14 and TRBJ2-4, with TRBD2 as a possible D gene (6 bases). Trimming removed 1 base from V and 8 bases from J, with 12 bases in between. Germline CDR1 is SGHDN and CDR2 is FVKESK. The CDR3 covers 14 residues. CDR3 in amino acids: CASSQGGWGDIQYF. CDR3 DNA sequence: TGTGCCAGCAGCCAAGGGGGATGGGGGGACATTCAGTACTTC. Full variable domain (missing parts from reference TRBV14 and TRBJ2-4): EAGVTQFPSHSVIEKGQTVTLRCDPISGHDNLYWYRRVMGKEIKFLLHFVKESKQDESGMPNNRFLAERTGGTYSTLKVQPAELEDSGVYFCASSQGGWGDIQYFGAGTRLSVL.

J is TRBJ2-5 and V is TRBV29-1; tentatively, D is TRBD1 (5 bases). The CDR3 is made up of 16 amino acids. V was clipped by 4 bases and J by 0 bases, with 18 bases between them. CDR1 SQVTM and CDR2 ANQGSEA come from the germline V gene. The CDR3 nucleotides read TGCAGCGTTGCCCGCCTCGATCTGACAGACCAAGAGACCCAGTACTTC. Translating it yields CSVARLDLTDQETQYF.

The rearrangement links TRBV5-8 to TRBJ2-3; 9 bases line up with TRBD2. Germline CDR1 reads SGHTS; CDR2 reads YDEGEE. The CDR3 consists of 18 residues. Losses at the gene ends were 3 bases for V and 4 bases for J; bases not matched to a gene: 15. CDR3 DNA sequence: TGTGCCAGCAGCTCTAACCCCGATGCGGGAGGGTTTGCAGATACGCAGTATTTT. Translated: CASSSNPDAGGFADTQYF.

This clone has only one observation. V gene TRBV7-9 combines with J gene TRBJ1-1, with a possible D match to TRBD1 (6 bases). V was clipped by 5 bases and J by 6 bases, with 13 bases between them. Germline assignment: CDR1 SEHNR and CDR2 FQNEAQ (reference sequence). This CDR3 comprises 13 residues. CDR3 amino acids: CASSLREGAEAFF. CDR3 DNA: TGTGCCAGCAGCCTTAGGGAGGGGGCTGAAGCTTTCTTT.